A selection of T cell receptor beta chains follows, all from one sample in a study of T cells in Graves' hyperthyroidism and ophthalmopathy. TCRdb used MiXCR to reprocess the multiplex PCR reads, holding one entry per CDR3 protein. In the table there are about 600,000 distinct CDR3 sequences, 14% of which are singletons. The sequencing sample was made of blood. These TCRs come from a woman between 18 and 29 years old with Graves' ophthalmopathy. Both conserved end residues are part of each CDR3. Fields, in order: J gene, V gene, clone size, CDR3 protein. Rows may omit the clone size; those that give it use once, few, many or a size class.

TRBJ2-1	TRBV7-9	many	CASSLAGGSSTLYNEQFF
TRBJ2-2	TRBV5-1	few	CASSLAWSSGELFF
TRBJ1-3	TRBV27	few	CASSLGPAYSGNTIYF
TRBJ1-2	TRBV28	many	CASSFWGNYGYTF
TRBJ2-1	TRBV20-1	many	CSGGRYNEQFF
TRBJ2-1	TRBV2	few	CASTNRGSSGTLPNEQFF
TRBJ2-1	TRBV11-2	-	CASSSGLAGGADNEQFF
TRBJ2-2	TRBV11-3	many	CASDLGSGGMDTGELFF
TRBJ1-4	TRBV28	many	CASSFWAGSNEKLFF
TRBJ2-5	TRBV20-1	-	CSAPGTSGSQETQYF
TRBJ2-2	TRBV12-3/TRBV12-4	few	CASSGGELFF
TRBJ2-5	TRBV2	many	CASSDGGEETQYF
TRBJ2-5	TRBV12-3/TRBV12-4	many	CASSWWLEETQYF
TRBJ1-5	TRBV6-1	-	CASRPRRTDYSNQPQHF
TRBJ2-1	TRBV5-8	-	CASSLGVGVNGGEQFF
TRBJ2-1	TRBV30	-	CAWTGVGRPTEQFF
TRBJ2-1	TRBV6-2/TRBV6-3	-	CASLLKASPRNEQFF
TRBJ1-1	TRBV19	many	CASSFRQGRAEAFF
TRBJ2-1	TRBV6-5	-	CASSYRGQGVDEQFF
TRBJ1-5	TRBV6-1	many	CASSPGTDSNQPQHF
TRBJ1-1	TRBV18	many	CASSQTGMNTEAFF
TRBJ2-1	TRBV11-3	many	CASSLIAGTGLGAEQFF
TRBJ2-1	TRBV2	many	CASNLPLKRSSYNEQFF
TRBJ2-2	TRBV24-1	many	CATSDLGLRDRDTGELFF
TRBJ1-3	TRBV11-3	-	CASSRTGQDSGNTIYF
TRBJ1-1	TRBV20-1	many	CSASREGNTEAFF
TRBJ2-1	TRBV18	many	CASSPPGLSYNEQFF
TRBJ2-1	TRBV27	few	CASRGGGGRWNEQFF
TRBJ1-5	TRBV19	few	CASSMYGISNQPQHF
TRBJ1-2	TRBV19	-	CASSIVYGQRNGYTF
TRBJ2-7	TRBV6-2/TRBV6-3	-	CASSYSTESGRASDEQYF
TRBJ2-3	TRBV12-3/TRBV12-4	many	CASSFSGSTDTQYF
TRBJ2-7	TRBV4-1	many	CASSQGQFYEQYF
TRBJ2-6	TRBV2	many	CASVTGDPGANVLTF
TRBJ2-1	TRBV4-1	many	CASSQEIILWDEQFF
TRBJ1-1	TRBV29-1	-	CSVSKGGEAFF
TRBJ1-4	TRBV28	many	CASHTYRPPHEKLFF
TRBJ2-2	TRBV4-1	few	CASSHPGTSGRASNTGELFF
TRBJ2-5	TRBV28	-	CASSPPRDRIPQETQYF
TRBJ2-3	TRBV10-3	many	CAIRRDTDTQYF
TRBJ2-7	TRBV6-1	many	CASTWGTGSYEQYF
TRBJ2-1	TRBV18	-	CASSPQGTGTYNEQFF
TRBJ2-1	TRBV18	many	CASSPPSSGAYNEQFF
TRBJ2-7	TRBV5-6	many	CASSGGHGYEQYF
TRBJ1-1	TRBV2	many	CASGKITMNTEAFF
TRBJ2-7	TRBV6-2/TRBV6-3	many	CASSKGQQTYEQYF
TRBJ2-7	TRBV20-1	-	CSARDRSGTYEQYF
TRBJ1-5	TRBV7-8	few	CASSREGGTGLLHF
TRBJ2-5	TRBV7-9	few	CASSPERNLKYF
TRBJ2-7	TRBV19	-	CASSQQSSSYEQYF
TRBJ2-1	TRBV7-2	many	CASSAGGGPNEQFF
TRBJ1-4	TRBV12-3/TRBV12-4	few	CASSSQGSGNEKLFF
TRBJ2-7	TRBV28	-	CASSPPWGGLYEQYF